The 4 T cell receptor beta chains listed next were all sequenced from one sample in a study of blood T cell repertoires in COVID-19. Profiling relied on immunoSEQ multiplex PCR, and the TCRdb table lists in-frame clones only, not all of them. This table holds approximately 87,000 clones, about four fifths found once. Sequenced material: peripheral blood. Receptor source: a woman aged 80 or older with acute or convalescent COVID-19.

The gene calls are TRBV5-1 and TRBJ2-7; possibly TRBD1 for D (6 bases). The CDR3 runs to 15 residues. V lost 4 bases and J 3 bases, leaving 17 bases between the germline ends. CDR1 is SGHRS and CDR2 is YFSETQ in the germline V gene. The CDR3 reads CASSPDGTPNYEQYF. DNA for the CDR3: TGCGCCAGCAGCCCCGACGGGACACCGAACTACGAGCAGTACTTC.

This chain links TRBV12-3 or TRBV12-4 with TRBJ2-3; D is unresolved. Trimming removed 5 bases from V and 6 bases from J, with 9 bases in between. The CDR3 length is 12 residues. The CDR3 protein is CASSRLQDTQYF. As DNA, the CDR3 is TGTGCCAGCAGTCGACTGCAGGATACGCAGTATTTT.

V is TRBV6-1 and J is TRBJ1-4, with D tentatively TRBD1 (5 bases). Trimming cost V 0 bases and J 8 bases, with 16 bases left between them. Germline CDR1 and CDR2: MNHNS and SASEGT. The CDR3 has 16 residues. As DNA, the CDR3 is TGTGCCAGCAGTGAAGCGCGGGCGGGGCTGGGCGAAAAACTGTTTTTT. Protein: CASSEARAGLGEKLFF.

The chain combines TRBV23-1 with TRBJ2-5; the D gene is possibly TRBD1 (6 bases). TRBV23-1 falls under the ORF class, with uncertain function. Trimming stripped 11 bases from V and 5 bases from J, with 9 bases between. This CDR3 contains 10 residues. The CDR3 spells CAERGETQYF. CDR3 sequence (DNA): TGCGCCGAAAGGGGGGAGACCCAGTACTTC.